This T cell receptor beta chain was captured by sequencing in a study of blood T cell repertoires in COVID-19. In the original workflow: Reference gene primer amplification yielded estimated nucleated cell counts. The repertoire was sequenced with immunoSEQ multiplex PCR; TCRdb's copy has only in-frame clones and lacks some. The V and J calls and clone size were taken over from that table, and D and trimming were inferred from the DNA. Among about 130,000 clones listed, less than 90% were seen once. This clone came up once. Allocation to cohorts depended on clinical history reported by the participants. The sample was PBMCs or T cells enriched from blood (not recorded which). This clonotype originated in a woman between 50 and 59 years old who had recovered from COVID-19.

The CDR3 here is CASSPPNADSSRAQYF. CDR3 sequence (DNA): TGTGCCAGCTCACCGCCGAATGCTGACAGTAGTAGGGCCCAGTACTTC. The genes are TRBV18 and TRBJ2-5; maybe TRBD1 (5 bases). Trimming removed 3 bases from V and 9 bases from J, with 23 bases in between. The CDR3 is made up of 16 amino acids. Germline assignment: CDR1 KGHSH and CDR2 LQKENI.